This entry lists 16 T cell receptor beta chains sequenced from one sample in a study of blood T cell repertoires in COVID-19. Sequencing used immunoSEQ multiplex PCR; TCRdb keeps in-frame clones, though not all of them. Of approximately 280,000 clones in the sample, around 90% were seen once. The source material was PBMCs or T cells enriched from blood (not recorded which). The receptor source for this set is a woman younger than 30 with acute COVID-19.

The chain carries TRBV3-1 (or the pseudogene TRBV3-2) and TRBJ1-1; D may be TRBD1 (6 bases). This CDR3 region has 18 residues. The germline V gene has CDR1 LGHDT and CDR2 YNNKEL (reference sequence). Trimming cost V 5 bases and J 0 bases, with 22 bases left between them. This CDR3 is CASSSNTGMEEVNTEAFF. The CDR3 nucleotides are TGTGCCAGCAGCTCTAACACAGGGATGGAGGAGGTGAACACTGAAGCTTTCTTT.

The chain carries TRBV28 and TRBJ2-7; D perhaps matches TRBD1 (5 bases). V was shortened by 5 bases and J by 1 base, with 12 bases between the two germline ends. This CDR3 spans 14 amino acids. The germline V gene has CDR1 MDHEN and CDR2 SYDVKM. CDR3 sequence reads: CASSALTGSYEQYF. CDR3 bases: TGTGCCAGCAGTGCCCTAACAGGATCCTACGAGCAGTACTTC.

This chain uses TRBV4-2 with TRBJ1-5; D ambiguous. Germline loops: CDR1 LGHNA, CDR2 YNFKEQ. V lost 3 bases, J lost 4 bases, and 10 bases lay in between. The CDR3 is made up of 14 amino acids. The chain's CDR3 is CASSHYMANQPQHF. The CDR3 DNA follows: TGTGCCAGCAGCCATTATATGGCTAATCAGCCCCAGCATTTT.

The rearrangement uses TRBV20-1 and TRBJ1-1, with D uncertain. Trimming shortened V by 6 bases and J by 10 bases, and 15 bases separated the two germline ends. Germline CDR1 and CDR2: DFQATT and SNEGSKA (reference sequence). This CDR3 comprises 11 residues. The CDR3 loop reads CSAPKVPGAFF. The CDR3 nucleotides read TGCAGTGCCCCTAAGGTCCCAGGAGCTTTCTTT.

V usage is TRBV28 and J usage is TRBJ1-2; 11 positions agree with TRBD1. This CDR3 is 14 amino acids long. Germline V gene lookup returns CDR1 MDHEN and CDR2 SYDVKM. The V segment lost 6 bases and the J segment 4 bases; nucleotides outside the gene matches: 4. Written as DNA, the CDR3 is TGTGCCAGCAGAGGACAGGGGGCACGCTATGGCTACACCTTC. Protein product: CASRGQGARYGYTF.

The chain carries TRBV6-5 and TRBJ2-2; unclear D gene. The CDR3 length is 12 residues. Trimming left V 5 bases short and J 3 bases short, with 4 bases between. Germline CDR1 MNHEY, CDR2 SVGAGI. The DNA for the CDR3 is TGTGCCAGCAGTCCAGACACCGGGGAGCTGTTTTTT. It is translated as CASSPDTGELFF.

The gene calls are TRBV27 and TRBJ2-1; 12 positions agree with TRBD1. Per the germline V gene, CDR1 is MNHEY and CDR2 is SMNVEV (reference sequence). The CDR3 extends over 16 amino acids. Losses at the gene ends were 6 bases for V and 7 bases for J; bases not matched to a gene: 10. CDR3 bases: TGTGCCAGCAGCCCGCATGGGACAGGGGGCCGGAATGAGCAGTTCTTC. Protein sequence: CASSPHGTGGRNEQFF.

J is TRBJ2-7 and V is TRBV10-2; 7 positions match TRBD2. V was clipped by 4 bases and J by 5 bases; unmatched bases: 11. The CDR3 is 15 amino acids. Germline lookup yields CDR1 WSHSY and CDR2 SAAADI. The CDR3 coding sequence is TGCGCCAGCAGTGCGGTAGCGGGTCCCGTGAACGAGCAGTACTTC. It translates to CASSAVAGPVNEQYF.

The rearrangement links TRBV5-8 to TRBJ2-2; 7 bases are a match to TRBD1. CDR1 and CDR2 from the germline V gene are SGHTS and YDEGEE. The CDR3 consists of 16 residues. The ends lost 8 bases at V and 4 bases at J; junction bases unmatched: 14. DNA of the CDR3: TGTGCCAGGATCCGGGACAGATCTCAACCCACCGGGGAGCTGTTTTTT. Its translation: CARIRDRSQPTGELFF.

The gene calls are TRBV7-2 and TRBJ1-1; D might be TRBD1 (6 bases). Trimming cost V 3 bases and J 4 bases, with 12 bases left between them. This CDR3 has 14 amino acids. CDR1 and CDR2 from the germline V gene are SGHTA and FQGNSA. This chain's CDR3 is CASSFYRVGTEAFF. The CDR3 DNA is TGTGCCAGCAGCTTCTACAGGGTGGGCACTGAAGCTTTCTTT.

This sequence joins TRBV7-9 and TRBJ2-7; TRBD2 aligns across 12 bases. Per the germline V gene, CDR1 is SEHNR and CDR2 is FQNEAQ (reference sequence). J was trimmed by 3 bases and V by 0 bases; bases with no gene match: 9. The CDR3 runs 18 residues. The CDR3 coding sequence is TGTGCCAGCAGCTTAGCGCTAGCGGGAGGGCCCTCTCTCTACGAGCAGTACTTC. This gives the protein CASSLALAGGPSLYEQYF. Based on the CDR3 plus reference TRBV7-9 and TRBJ2-7, the full variable domain is DTGVSQNPRHKITKRGQNVTFRCDPISEHNRLYWYRQTLGQGPEFLTYFQNEAQLEKSRLLSDRFSAERPKGSFSTLEIQRTEQGDSAMYLCASSLALAGGPSLYEQYFGPGTRLTVT.

This sequence joins TRBV6-5 and TRBJ1-1; 7 bases match TRBD1. The CDR3 is 15 amino acids. V gave up 2 bases and J gave up 3 bases; unmatched junction bases: 6. The germline V gene has CDR1 MNHEY and CDR2 SVGAGI. The DNA for the CDR3 is TGTGCCAGCAGTTACAGGGGGCCTAAGGACACTGAAGCTTTCTTT. Protein sequence: CASSYRGPKDTEAFF.

The chain carries TRBV29-1 and TRBJ1-4; 7 nucleotides align to TRBD1. The CDR3 runs to 12 residues. After removal of 7 bases from V and 4 bases from J, the junction contained 3 bases not matched to a gene. Germline V gene sequence: CDR1 SQVTM, CDR2 ANQGSEA. CDR3 loop: CSARGDNEKLFF. CDR3 in DNA: TGCAGCGCCAGGGGGGATAATGAAAAACTGTTTTTT.

This clone was counted only a few times. This chain uses TRBV11-2 with TRBJ2-2; D is possibly TRBD1 (5 bases). Germline V gives CDR1 SGHAT, CDR2 FQNNGV. The CDR3 has 14 residues. Trimming left V 8 bases short and J 0 bases short, with 10 bases between. The CDR3 bases are TGTGCCAGCCCCAGGGCGACGAACACCGGGGAGCTGTTTTTT. Translation gives CASPRATNTGELFF.

The V and J genes are TRBV21-1 and TRBJ1-2; the DNA was not compared with TRBD1, the D call given in the table. TRBV21-1 is listed as a pseudogene. CDR3 length equals 11 residues. CDR3 protein: CASSKVRAYTF. Here the CDR3 DNA reads TGTGCCAGCAGCAAGGTCAGGGCCTACACCTTC.

This chain joins TRBV11-2 and TRBJ2-7; D may be TRBD1 (6 bases). The CDR3 extends over 17 amino acids. V lost 4 bases and J lost 4, with 23 bases in between. Germline V gene data show CDR1 as SGHAT and CDR2 as FQNNGV. The CDR3 protein is CASSSYLAPGHRYEQYF. CDR3 DNA sequence: TGTGCCAGCAGCTCCTATCTGGCTCCGGGACACCGTTACGAGCAGTACTTC.